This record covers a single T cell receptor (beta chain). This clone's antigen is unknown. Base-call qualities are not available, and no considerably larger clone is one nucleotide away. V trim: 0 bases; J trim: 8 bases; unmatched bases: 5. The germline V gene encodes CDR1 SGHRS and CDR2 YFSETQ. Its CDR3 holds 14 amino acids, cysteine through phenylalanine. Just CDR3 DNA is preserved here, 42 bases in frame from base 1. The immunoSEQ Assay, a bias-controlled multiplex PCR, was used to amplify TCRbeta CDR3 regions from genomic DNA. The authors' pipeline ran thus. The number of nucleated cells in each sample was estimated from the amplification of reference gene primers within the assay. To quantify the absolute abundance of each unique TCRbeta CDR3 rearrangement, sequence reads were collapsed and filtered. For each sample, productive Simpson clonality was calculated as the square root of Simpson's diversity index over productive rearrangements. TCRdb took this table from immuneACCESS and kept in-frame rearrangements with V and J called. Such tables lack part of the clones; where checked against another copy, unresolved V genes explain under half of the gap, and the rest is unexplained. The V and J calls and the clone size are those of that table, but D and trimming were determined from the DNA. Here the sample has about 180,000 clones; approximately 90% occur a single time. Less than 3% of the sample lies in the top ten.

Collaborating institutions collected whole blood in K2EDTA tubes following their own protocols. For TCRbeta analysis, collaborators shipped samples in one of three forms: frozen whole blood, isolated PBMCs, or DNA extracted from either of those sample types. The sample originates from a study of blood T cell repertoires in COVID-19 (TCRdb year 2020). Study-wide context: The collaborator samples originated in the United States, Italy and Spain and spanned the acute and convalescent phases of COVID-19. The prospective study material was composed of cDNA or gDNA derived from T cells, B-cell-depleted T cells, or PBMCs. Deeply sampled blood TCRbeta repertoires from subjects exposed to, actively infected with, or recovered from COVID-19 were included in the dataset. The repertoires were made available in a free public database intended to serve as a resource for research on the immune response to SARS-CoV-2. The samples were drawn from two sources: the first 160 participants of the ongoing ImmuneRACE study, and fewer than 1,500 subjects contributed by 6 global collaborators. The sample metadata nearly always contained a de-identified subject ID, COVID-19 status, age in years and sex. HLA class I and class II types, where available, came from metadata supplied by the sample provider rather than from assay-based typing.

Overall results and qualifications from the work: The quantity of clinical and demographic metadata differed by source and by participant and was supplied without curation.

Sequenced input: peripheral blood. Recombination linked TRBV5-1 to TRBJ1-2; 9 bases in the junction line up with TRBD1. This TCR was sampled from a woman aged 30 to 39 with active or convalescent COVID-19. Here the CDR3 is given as CASSLEPGTGGYTF. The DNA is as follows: TGCGCCAGCAGCTTGGAACCCGGGACAGGGGGCTACACCTTC.